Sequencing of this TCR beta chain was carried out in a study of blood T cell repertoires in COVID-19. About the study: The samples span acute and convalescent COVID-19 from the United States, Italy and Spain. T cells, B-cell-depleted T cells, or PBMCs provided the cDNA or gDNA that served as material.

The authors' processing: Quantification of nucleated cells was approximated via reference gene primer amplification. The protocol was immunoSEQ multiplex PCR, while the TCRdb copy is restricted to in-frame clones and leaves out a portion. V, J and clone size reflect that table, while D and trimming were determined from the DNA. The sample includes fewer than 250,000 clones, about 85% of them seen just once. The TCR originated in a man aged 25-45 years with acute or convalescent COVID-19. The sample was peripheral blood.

Here the CDR3 DNA reads TGCGCCAGCAGCCAACCCTGGGTAGCAGGCACAGATACGCAGTATTTT. Amino acid sequence: CASSQPWVAGTDTQYF. The J gene is TRBJ2-3, the V gene TRBV5-1; D uncertain. The CDR3 sequence is 16 residues long. The V gene lost 4 bases and the J gene lost 1 base, with 16 bases spanning the gap. Germline V gene lookup returns CDR1 SGHRS and CDR2 YFSETQ.